Shown below are 10 T cell receptor beta chains from a single sample sequenced in a study of CD8 T cells in Susac syndrome. Reverse transcription of roughly 0.45 to 1 ug RNA used random hexamers. TCRdb used MiXCR to reprocess the immunoSEQ multiplex PCR reads, holding one entry per CDR3 protein. The profile shows 150,000 to 200,000 distinct CDR3 sequences, around 95% of them singletons. What was sequenced was CD4+ T cells from PBMCs. These receptors all stem from a human donor in good health.

The V call is TRBV20-1, the J call TRBJ2-2, with no clear D. The CDR3 consists of 13 residues. The germline CDR1 and CDR2 sequences are DFQATT and SNEGSKA (reference sequence). Trimming took 5 bases from V and 7 from J, leaving 14 bases between them. CDR3 bases: TGCAGTGCTTCCGGGCCCACGTACGGGGAGCTGTTTTTT. Amino acid sequence: CSASGPTYGELFF.

This clonotype was detected once. This chain connects TRBV23-1 to TRBJ1-5; D uncertain. TRBV23-1 belongs to the ORF category, with a function that is uncertain. V lost 0 bases to trimming and J lost 2 bases, with 14 bases between them. CDR3 size: 17 residues. CDR3 sequence (DNA): TGCGCCAGCAGTCAATCGAGGCGACCCCTGGGCAATCAGCCCCAGCATTTT. Translated, it gives CASSQSRRPLGNQPQHF.

This chain connects TRBV5-1 to TRBJ2-3, with 10 bases that match TRBD2. CDR1 SGHRS and CDR2 YFSETQ come from the germline V gene. The CDR3 consists of 14 residues. With 0 bases clipped from V and 6 bases from J, the junction kept 1 base outside the gene matches. CDR3: CASSLELAGDTQYF. The CDR3 DNA sequence: TGCGCCAGCAGCTTGGAACTAGCGGGGGATACGCAGTATTTT.

The chain is built from TRBV3-1 and TRBJ1-2; D unresolved. V gave up 1 base and J gave up 5 bases, with 2 bases separating them. Germline V CDR1 and CDR2: LGHDT, YNNKEL (reference sequence). The CDR3 totals 11 residues. The CDR3 region has the DNA TGTGCCAGCAGCCAAGTATATGGCTACACCTTC. Translation gives CASSQVYGYTF. Full variable domain (outside the CDR3, taken from reference TRBV3-1 and TRBJ1-2): DTAVSQTPKYLVTQMGNDKSIKCEQNLGHDTMYWYKQDSKKFLKIMFSYNNKELIINETVPNRFSPKSPDKAHLNLHINSLELGDSAVYFCASSQVYGYTFGSGTRLTVV.

This chain joins TRBV12-3 or TRBV12-4 and TRBJ2-3; 7 bases line up with TRBD1. The CDR3 covers 15 residues. V lost 5 bases to trimming and J lost 1 base; unmatched junction nucleotides: 6. As DNA, the CDR3 is TGTGCCAGCAGTATAGGGGGCGTGGGCACAGATACGCAGTATTTT. Translated, it gives CASSIGGVGTDTQYF.

The chain joins TRBV11-2 to TRBJ2-1; 8 bases are shared with TRBD2. In germline, CDR1 is SGHAT, CDR2 FQNNGV. Trimming removed 1 base from V and 6 bases from J; junction bases left unmatched: 5. This CDR3 comprises 15 residues. The CDR3 region has the DNA TGTGCCAGCAGCTTAGCGGGGGGGGCAGGCAATGAGCAGTTCTTC. This codes for CASSLAGGAGNEQFF. The whole variable domain, remainder taken from reference TRBV11-2 and TRBJ2-1, is EAGVAQSPRYKIIEKRQSVAFWCNPISGHATLYWYQQILGQGPKLLIQFQNNGVVDDSQLPKDRFSAERLKGVDSTLKIQPAKLEDSAVYLCASSLAGGAGNEQFFGPGTRLTVL.

V and J are TRBV2 and TRBJ2-1; D is perhaps TRBD1 (7 bases). Trimming cost V 7 bases and J 3 bases, with 16 bases left between them. Germline CDR1 and CDR2: SNHLY and FYNNEI. The CDR3 has 15 amino acids. The CDR3 DNA follows: TGTGCCAGCAAGGTGAGACAGGGAGGCTACAATGAGCAGTTCTTC. Translated, it gives CASKVRQGGYNEQFF.

V and J are TRBV10-3 and TRBJ1-2; tentative D call: TRBD1 (5 bases). Germline CDR1 reads ENHRY; CDR2 reads SYGVKD. V lost 11 bases to trimming and J lost 6 bases, with 16 bases between them. The CDR3 totals 12 residues. Here the CDR3 reads CASSVGGDGYTF. CDR3 coding DNA: TGTGCCTCCTCAGTCGGGGGGGATGGCTACACCTTC.

This chain's CDR3 is CASSLIIQLNTEAFF. CDR3 DNA: TGTGCCAGCAGCTTAATTATACAGCTGAACACTGAAGCTTTCTTT. V gene TRBV7-3 combines with J gene TRBJ1-1; no clear D. V shed 1 base and J shed 0 bases, with 9 bases lying between them. Germline loops: CDR1 SGHTA, CDR2 FQGTGA. There are 15 residues in the CDR3.

The chain combines TRBV20-1 with TRBJ2-3; 9 bases are shared with TRBD1. The ends lost 6 bases at V and 4 bases at J; junction bases unmatched: 2. This CDR3 is 12 amino acids long. Germline values: CDR1 DFQATT, CDR2 SNEGSKA (reference sequence). The CDR3 is CSARTGADTQYF. The DNA of the CDR3 is TGCAGTGCCCGGACAGGGGCAGATACGCAGTATTTT.